These 30 T cell receptor beta chains came from one sample sequenced in a study of T cells in Graves' hyperthyroidism and ophthalmopathy. TCR beta CDR3 regions were amplified from RNA. The HTBI primer set served for first-round RT-PCR of the TCR CDR3. TCRdb passed the multiplex PCR reads through MiXCR, listing each CDR3 protein once. Here the sample spans 600,000 to 900,000 distinct CDR3 sequences, 15% to 20% being singletons. The sequenced sample was blood. These receptors were obtained from a man in his late teens or twenties with Graves' hyperthyroidism.

Only a few counts were recorded for this clonotype. The V gene is TRBV19, the J gene TRBJ2-2, with D perhaps matching TRBD1 (6 bases). V was clipped by 7 bases and J by 6 bases, with 15 bases between them. The CDR3 runs to 14 residues. The V gene's germline CDR1 is LNHDA and CDR2 SQIVND (reference sequence). For the CDR3, the DNA is TGTGCCAGTATGGGCAGGGGATCCGCCGGGGAGCTGTTTTTT. Its protein is CASMGRGSAGELFF.

This clonotype was seen ten or more times. The gene calls are TRBV2 and TRBJ2-1; D possibly corresponds to TRBD1 (5 bases). V lost 8 bases and J 6 bases, leaving 8 bases between the germline ends. Germline V lookup: CDR1 SNHLY, CDR2 FYNNEI. The CDR3 loop spans 11 amino acids. The CDR3 DNA reads as TGTGCCAGCGGGGCAGCCAATGAGCAGTTCTTC. This gives the protein CASGAANEQFF.

This rearrangement joins TRBV24-1 to TRBJ2-2, with 9 positions matching TRBD1. In germline, CDR1 is KGHDR, CDR2 SFDVKD. V dropped 6 bases and J dropped 4; count of bases not matched to a gene: 5. CDR3 length equals 15 residues. The CDR3 region has the DNA TGTGCCACCAGTTCATCACAGGGGGCCACCGGGGAGCTGTTTTTT. Protein sequence: CATSSSQGATGELFF.

The table lists this clonotype with many counts. The gene calls are TRBV11-1 and TRBJ2-1, with a weak D call TRBD2 (5 bases). The germline V gene encodes CDR1 SGHAT and CDR2 FQDESV (reference sequence). V lost 2 bases and J lost 0, with 14 bases in between. CDR3 length equals 17 residues. In nucleotides, the CDR3 is TGTGCCAGCAGCTTAACTGGCGGGCCTAGCTCCTACAATGAGCAGTTCTTC. Its protein product is CASSLTGGPSSYNEQFF. The variable domain in full, with the rest retrieved from reference TRBV11-1 and TRBJ2-1, is EAEVAQSPRYKITEKSQAVAFWCDPISGHATLYWYRQILGQGPELLVQFQDESVVDDSQLPKDRFSAERLKGVDSTLKIQPAELGDSAMYLCASSLTGGPSSYNEQFFGPGTRLTVL.

V usage is TRBV24-1 and J usage is TRBJ2-3; D uncertain. The CDR3 is made up of 18 amino acids. Germline CDR1 reads KGHDR; CDR2 reads SFDVKD. V lost 0 bases and J 0 bases, leaving 15 bases between the germline ends. The chain's CDR3 is CATSDLYWGDGSTDTQYF. The CDR3 nucleotides are TGTGCCACCAGTGATTTGTATTGGGGTGACGGTAGCACAGATACGCAGTATTTT.

In this sample, this clonotype turned up many times. The V call is TRBV20-1, the J call TRBJ2-3; tentative D call: TRBD2 (5 bases). Germline assignment: CDR1 DFQATT and CDR2 SNEGSKA (reference sequence). V was trimmed by 3 bases and J by 1 base, leaving 8 bases between them. The CDR3 has 13 amino acids. CDR3 in DNA: TGCAGTGCTAGGGTTAGCGGCACAGATACGCAGTATTTT. Amino acid sequence: CSARVSGTDTQYF.

This clonotype was observed a few times. The chain uses TRBV7-8 and TRBJ1-1; D might be TRBD1 (5 bases). The CDR3 has 13 amino acids. The germline CDR1 and CDR2 sequences are SGHVS and FQNEAQ. Trimming stripped 7 bases from V and 4 bases from J, with 13 bases between. The CDR3 reads CASNPSGLTEAFF. The CDR3 nucleotides read TGTGCCAGCAACCCATCAGGGCTCACTGAAGCTTTCTTT.

This clonotype was seen many times. This chain uses TRBV12-3 or TRBV12-4 with TRBJ2-4; D gene ambiguous. V lost 1 base to trimming and J lost 6 bases, with 4 bases between them. The CDR3 covers 12 residues. The CDR3 DNA is TGTGCCAGCAGTTTAGGGGGAAACATTCAGTACTTC. Translation: CASSLGGNIQYF.

The chain uses TRBV28 and TRBJ1-4; D is uncertain. V gave up 4 bases and J gave up 6 bases, with 15 bases separating them. This CDR3 contains 15 residues. Germline V gene data show CDR1 as MDHEN and CDR2 as SYDVKM. The CDR3 sequence is CASSSPSILDEKLFF. CDR3 sequence (DNA): TGTGCCAGCAGTTCGCCGTCGATACTGGATGAAAAACTGTTTTTT.

This clonotype was seen repeatedly, ten times or more. The chain links TRBV28 to TRBJ2-1; tentative D call: TRBD2 (6 bases). CDR3 length: 15 amino acids. The V end was cut by 3 bases, the J end by 6 bases, with 15 bases between. Germline V lookup: CDR1 MDHEN, CDR2 SYDVKM. The CDR3 reads CASSFQGGMVNEQFF. CDR3 sequence (DNA): TGTGCCAGCAGTTTTCAGGGCGGGATGGTCAATGAGCAGTTCTTC.

The rearrangement uses TRBV19 and TRBJ2-5; TRBD1 aligns across 9 bases. Looked up from germline, CDR1 is LNHDA and CDR2 is SQIVND (reference sequence). V trimming: 3 bases; J trimming: 14 bases; junction bases outside the gene matches: 16. The CDR3 covers 15 residues. CDR3 residues: CASSIQQGARPGRYF. CDR3 DNA: TGTGCCAGTAGTATCCAACAGGGGGCCCGTCCGGGAAGATACTTC.

This clonotype was counted a few times. The chain uses TRBV20-1 and TRBJ2-7; D remains ambiguous. The CDR3 is 11 residues long. V was trimmed by 7 bases and J by 3 bases, leaving 10 bases between them. Germline CDR1 reads DFQATT; CDR2 reads SNEGSKA (reference sequence). CDR3 protein: CSVGWGYEQYF. Written as DNA, the CDR3 is TGCAGTGTCGGGTGGGGCTACGAGCAGTACTTC.

V and J are TRBV4-3 and TRBJ2-7; no clear D gene. Trimming took off 5 bases at V and 7 bases at J, with 15 bases between the two ends. Germline values: CDR1 LGHNA, CDR2 YSLEER. CDR3 length: 13 amino acids. CDR3 coding DNA: TGCGCCAGCAGCGGAAGTGGGGTGAGGGAGCAGTACTTC. This translates into CASSGSGVREQYF.

The sample holds many counts of this clonotype. V usage is TRBV13 and J usage is TRBJ2-7; no definite D call. Deletions cut 0 bases from V and 1 base from J, with 10 bases between. The V gene's germline CDR1 is PRHDT and CDR2 FYEKMQ (reference sequence). The CDR3 is 15 residues long. The CDR3 DNA sequence: TGTGCCAGCAGCTTAGGCCCCGCCAGATCCTACGAGCAGTACTTC. It encodes CASSLGPARSYEQYF.

This rearrangement joins TRBV10-3 to TRBJ1-1, with D possibly matching TRBD1 (6 bases). The V gene's germline CDR1 is ENHRY and CDR2 SYGVKD. Trimming removed 2 bases at V and 6 bases at J, with 13 bases between. This CDR3 is 14 amino acids long. The CDR3 DNA follows: TGTGCCATCAGTGAGAACAGGGAAGATTCTGAAGCTTTCTTT. The encoded protein is CAISENREDSEAFF.

This clonotype has ten or more counts. The junction differs from germline at one of its ends, possibly a read error. The rearrangement joins TRBV6-2 or TRBV6-3 to TRBJ1-2; maybe TRBD1 (5 bases). The CDR3 sequence is 13 residues long. Germline CDR1 and CDR2: MNHEY and SVGEGT. CDR3 amino acids: CASTYGTYYGYTF. CDR3 DNA sequence: TGTGCCAGCACTTACGGGACTTACTATGGCTACACCTTC.

Concerning this clonotype: A read error is likely, as this CDR3 ends without the conserved phenylalanine or tryptophan. The V call is TRBV20-1, the J call TRBJ1-1; D uncertain. V dropped 6 bases and J dropped 6 bases, with 17 bases sitting between them. Germline CDR1 and CDR2: DFQATT and SNEGSKA (reference sequence). The CDR3 is 13 residues long. DNA for the CDR3: TGCAGTGCCCCGACACCTATCCGGGCTGAAGCTTTCCTT. It codes for CSAPTPIRAEAFL.

The V call is TRBV5-1, the J call TRBJ1-1; D unresolved. This CDR3 is built from 14 residues. Germline loops: CDR1 SGHRS, CDR2 YFSETQ. V lost 4 bases and J lost 4, with 14 bases in between. The CDR3 DNA reads TGCGCCAGCAGCCGGGCTTCTATGAGCACTGAAGCTTTCTTT. It encodes CASSRASMSTEAFF.

This clonotype was recorded at least ten times. The chain is built from TRBV27 and TRBJ2-3, with 7 nucleotides matching TRBD2. The CDR3 has 17 residues. V was clipped by 5 bases and J by 0 bases; unmatched bases: 11. Looked up from germline, CDR1 is MNHEY and CDR2 is SMNVEV (reference sequence). CDR3 in DNA: TGTGCCAGCAGTAAAGCGGGGTTGGGCCCGAGCACAGATACGCAGTATTTT. It specifies CASSKAGLGPSTDTQYF.

The CDR3: CASSLDRPGLATDTQYF. Written as DNA, the CDR3 is TGTGCCAGCAGCTTAGACAGGCCGGGACTAGCAACAGATACGCAGTATTTT. The chain carries TRBV7-3 and TRBJ2-3; 9 bases align to TRBD2. From germline, CDR1 is SGHTA and CDR2 FQGTGA. CDR3 length: 17 amino acids. V was pared by 2 bases and J by 3 bases, with 9 bases of the junction left unmatched.

The V gene is TRBV18, the J gene TRBJ1-5; perhaps TRBD1 as D (6 bases). Germline V gene data show CDR1 as KGHSH and CDR2 as LQKENI. The CDR3 has 14 residues. V lost 2 bases, J lost 8 bases, and 13 bases lay in between. Here the CDR3 reads CASSPVGGGEPQHF. CDR3 nucleotides: TGTGCCAGCTCACCAGTAGGAGGGGGGGAGCCCCAGCATTTT. The full variable domain, its missing parts supplied by reference TRBV18 and TRBJ1-5, is NAGVMQNPRHLVRRRGQEARLRCSPMKGHSHVYWYRQLPEEGLKFMVYLQKENIIDESGMPKERFSAEFPKEGPSILRIQQVVRGDSAAYFCASSPVGGGEPQHFGDGTRLSIL.

The chain joins TRBV19 to TRBJ2-2; D is uncertain. Trimming shortened V by 3 bases and J by 0 bases, and 11 bases separated the two germline ends. CDR3 size: 16 residues. Germline CDR1 is LNHDA and CDR2 is SQIVND (reference sequence). The CDR3 here is CASSILLRTNTGELFF. The CDR3 DNA follows: TGTGCCAGTAGTATTTTACTTCGGACGAACACCGGGGAGCTGTTTTTT.

This rearrangement joins TRBV15 to TRBJ1-2, with D uncertain. The length of the CDR3 is 15 residues. Germline CDR1 is LNHNV and CDR2 is YYDKDF (reference sequence). V lost 0 bases and J lost 3, with 11 bases in between. The chain's CDR3 is CATSRDRRSHYGYTF. CDR3 DNA: TGTGCCACCAGCAGAGATCGACGCAGCCACTATGGCTACACCTTC.

The rearrangement joins TRBV4-3 to TRBJ2-5; 8 nucleotides match TRBD1. The CDR3 is made up of 16 amino acids. V lost 0 bases and J lost 5; bases outside the gene matches: 8. Germline V gene data show CDR1 as LGHNA and CDR2 as YSLEER. The chain's CDR3 is CASSQDRTGRWETQYF. Here the CDR3 DNA reads TGCGCCAGCAGCCAAGACCGGACAGGGCGGTGGGAGACCCAGTACTTC.

This clonotype has just a few counts. The chain recombines TRBV19 with TRBJ1-1; 10 bases agree with TRBD1. J lost 5 bases, V lost 7 bases, and 7 bases had no gene match. CDR1 is LNHDA, CDR2 SQIVND, per germline (reference sequence). This CDR3 spans 14 amino acids. The CDR3 coding sequence is TGTGCCAGTACCAGGGGGACAGGGGAAACTGAAGCTTTCTTT. Translated, it gives CASTRGTGETEAFF.

This clonotype was counted many times. This chain links TRBV10-3 with TRBJ2-1; D unresolved. Germline assignment: CDR1 ENHRY and CDR2 SYGVKD. CDR3 length: 12 amino acids. V lost 3 bases, J lost 6 bases, and 6 bases lay in between. The CDR3 nucleotides are TGTGCCATCAGTGAAGGGCTCAATGAGCAGTTCTTC. Translation gives CAISEGLNEQFF.

The rearrangement links TRBV12-3 or TRBV12-4 to TRBJ2-1, with a possible D match to TRBD2 (5 bases). This CDR3 is 14 amino acids long. V lost 2 bases and J 3 bases, leaving 8 bases between the germline ends. CDR3 loop: CASSLYRGYNEQFF. CDR3 bases: TGTGCCAGCAGTTTATATCGGGGCTACAATGAGCAGTTCTTC.

The chain has TRBV27 and TRBJ2-1; 8 bases align to TRBD2. CDR1 and CDR2 (germline): MNHEY, SMNVEV (reference sequence). This CDR3 comprises 15 residues. With V trimmed by 3 bases and J by 3 bases, 4 bases remained unmatched. In nucleotides, the CDR3 is TGTGCCAGCAGTTTTGCGGGAGGTTTCTACAATGAGCAGTTCTTC. Translating gives CASSFAGGFYNEQFF.

This clonotype was found many times. The J gene is TRBJ2-1, the V gene TRBV30, with 15 bases fitting TRBD2. Looked up from germline, CDR1 is GTSNPN and CDR2 is SVGIG (reference sequence). The junction had 17 bases not matched to a gene; V was cut back by 3 bases and J by 8 bases. The CDR3 contains 19 residues. CDR3 in amino acids: CAWRPHRTSGRAWGDEQFF. The CDR3, as DNA: TGTGCCTGGAGGCCCCACCGGACTAGCGGGAGGGCCTGGGGGGATGAGCAGTTCTTC. Full variable domain (rest looked up from reference TRBV30 and TRBJ2-1): SQTIHQWPATLVQPVGSPLSLECTVEGTSNPNLYWYRQAAGRGLQLLFYSVGIGQISSEVPQNLSASRPQDRQFILSSKKLLLSDSGFYLCAWRPHRTSGRAWGDEQFFGPGTRLTVL.

The gene calls are TRBV10-3 and TRBJ2-5; perhaps TRBD1 as D (5 bases). The CDR3 is made up of 14 amino acids. Looked up from germline, CDR1 is ENHRY and CDR2 is SYGVKD. Trimming left V 4 bases short and J 5 bases short, with 14 bases between. The CDR3 region has the DNA TGTGCCATCAGTGGCGGTCAGGGTAAGGAGACCCAGTACTTC. Amino acid sequence: CAISGGQGKETQYF.